This TCR beta chain derives from a study of blood T cell repertoires in COVID-19. Study at large: Acute-phase and convalescent COVID-19 samples originated in the United States, Italy and Spain. The cDNA or gDNA used as material had been derived from T cells, B-cell-depleted T cells, or PBMCs.

In the authors' workflow: Amplifying reference gene primers gave estimates of nucleated cell counts. Measured with immunoSEQ multiplex PCR; TCRdb has only the in-frame clones, and not every one. V and J calls and clone size are given by that table; D and trimming were obtained from the DNA. The sample has about 210,000 clones; 84% are singletons. The source material was peripheral blood. The receptor was isolated from a woman in her forties or fifties with active or convalescent COVID-19.

The CDR3 DNA sequence: TGTGCCAGCTCGCTACAGGGGGCGGCATTCACAGATACGCAGTATTTT. Amino acid sequence: CASSLQGAAFTDTQYF. The chain couples TRBV18 to TRBJ2-3; 9 nucleotides line up with TRBD1. The V gene end was trimmed by 6 bases and the J gene end by 2 bases; junction bases not matched to a gene: 9. Germline V lookup: CDR1 KGHSH, CDR2 LQKENI. The CDR3 runs 16 residues.